The entry below gives a single T cell receptor beta chain sequence along with its context. The data were obtained in a study of blood T cell repertoires in COVID-19. Whole-study context: COVID-19 samples, acute and convalescent, were from the United States, Italy and Spain. PBMCs, B-cell-depleted T cells, or T cells were the source of the cDNA or gDNA that made up the material.

The CDR3 loop spans 16 amino acids. In germline, CDR1 is SNHLY, CDR2 FYNNEI. V lost 6 bases to trimming and J lost 4 bases; unmatched junction nucleotides: 10. Per the original data handling: Nucleated cell counts were estimated from reference gene primer amplification. Profiling relied on immunoSEQ multiplex PCR, and the TCRdb table lists in-frame clones only, not all of them. V, J and clone size reflect that table, while D and trimming were determined from the DNA. This repertoire shows roughly 300,000 clones, approximately 84% found once; its top ten account for roughly a tenth. Those enrolled, adults aged roughly 18 to 89 years, came from roughly 23 US areas.

The clonotype comes from a woman under 30 who had recovered from COVID-19. The sample taken for sequencing was PBMCs or T cells enriched from blood (not recorded which). The rearrangement uses TRBV2 and TRBJ2-5; 11 positions match TRBD2. CDR3 nucleotides: TGTGCCAGCAGGGAATTAATCGGGACTAGCGGAGAGACCCAGTACTTC. It specifies CASRELIGTSGETQYF.